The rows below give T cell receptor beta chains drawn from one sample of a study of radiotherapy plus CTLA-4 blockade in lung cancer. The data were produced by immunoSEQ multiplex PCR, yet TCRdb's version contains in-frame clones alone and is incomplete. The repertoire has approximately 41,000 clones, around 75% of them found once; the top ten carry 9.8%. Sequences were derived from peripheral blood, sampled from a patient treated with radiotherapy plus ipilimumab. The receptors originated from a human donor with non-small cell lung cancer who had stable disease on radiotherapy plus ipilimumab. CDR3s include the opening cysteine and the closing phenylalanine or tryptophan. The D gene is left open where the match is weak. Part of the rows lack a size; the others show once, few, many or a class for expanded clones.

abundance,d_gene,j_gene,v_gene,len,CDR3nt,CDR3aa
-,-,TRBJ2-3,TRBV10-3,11,TGTGCCATCAGGGAGGAGGATACGCAGTATTTT,CAIREEDTQYF
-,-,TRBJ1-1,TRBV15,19,TGTGCCACCAGCGTTGGGACGGCTTACATCAGGGGTATGAACACTGAAGCTTTCTTT,CATSVGTAYIRGMNTEAFF
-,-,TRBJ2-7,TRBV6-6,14,TGTGCCAGCAGTTACTCGACTTACGATTACGAGCAGTACTTC,CASSYSTYDYEQYF
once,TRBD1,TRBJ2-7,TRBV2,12,TGTGCCACCGGGACAGGGCTCTACGAGCAGTACTTC,CATGTGLYEQYF
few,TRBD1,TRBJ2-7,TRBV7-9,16,TGTGCCAGCAGCAAATCTAGACAGGGGGCGCGGTACGAGCAGTACTTC,CASSKSRQGARYEQYF
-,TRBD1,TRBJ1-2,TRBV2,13,TGTGCCAGCATGGGACAGGGTATCTATGGCTACACCTTC,CASMGQGIYGYTF
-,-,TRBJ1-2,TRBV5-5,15,TGTGCCAGCAGCCTATCAGGGGAAAGGGGCTATGGCTACACCTTC,CASSLSGERGYGYTF
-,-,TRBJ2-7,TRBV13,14,TGTGCCAGCAGCATCGACACAGGACCCTACGAGCAGTACTTC,CASSIDTGPYEQYF
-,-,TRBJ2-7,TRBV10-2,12,TGCGCCAGCAGTGGCAGGGCCTACGAGCAGTACTTC,CASSGRAYEQYF
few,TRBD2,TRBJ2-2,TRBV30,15,TGTGCCTGGAGCCCGACTAGCGGGGGGGCCGGGGAGCTGTTTTTT,CAWSPTSGGAGELFF
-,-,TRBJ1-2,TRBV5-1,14,TGCGCCAGCAGCTGGGAGAGCCCTAACTATGGCTACACCTTC,CASSWESPNYGYTF
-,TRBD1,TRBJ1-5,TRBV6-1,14,TGTGCCAGCGTCCCGACCGGGACAGATCAGCCCCAGCATTTT,CASVPTGTDQPQHF
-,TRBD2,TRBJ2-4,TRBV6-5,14,TGTGCCAGCAGTTCGTGGGAGGGTAAAAACATTCAGTACTTC,CASSSWEGKNIQYF
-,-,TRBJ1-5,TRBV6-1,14,TGTGCCAGCAGCGATAGACAGTTCAATCAGCCCCAGCATTTT,CASSDRQFNQPQHF
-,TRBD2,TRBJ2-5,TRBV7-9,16,TGTGCCAGCAGCTCTCCGAACCGACTAGCCGGGGAGACCCAGTACTTC,CASSSPNRLAGETQYF
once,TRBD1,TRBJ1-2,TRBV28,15,TGTGCCAGCAGTCCGCCGGACAGGGGAGGTCATGGCTACACCTTC,CASSPPDRGGHGYTF
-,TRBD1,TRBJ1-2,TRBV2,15,TGTGCCAGCAGTTCAAGTTTACAGGGGTTTTTTGGCTACACCTTC,CASSSSLQGFFGYTF
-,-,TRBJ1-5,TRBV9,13,TGTGCCAGCAGCCGGGACAATAATCAGCCCCAGCATTTT,CASSRDNNQPQHF
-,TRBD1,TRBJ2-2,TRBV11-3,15,TGTGCCAGCAGCTTAACGACAGGGTGGACCGGGGAGCTGTTTTTT,CASSLTTGWTGELFF
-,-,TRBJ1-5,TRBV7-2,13,TGTGCCAGCAGCACCGGTCGGAATCAGCCCCAGCATTTT,CASSTGRNQPQHF
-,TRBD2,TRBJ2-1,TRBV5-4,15,TGTGCCAGCAGCCGGTCGGGGGGCTCCTACAATGAGCAGTTCTTC,CASSRSGGSYNEQFF
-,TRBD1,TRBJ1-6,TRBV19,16,TGTGCCAGTACAACGCACGGCAGGGGGATGGATTCACCCCTCCACTTT,CASTTHGRGMDSPLHF
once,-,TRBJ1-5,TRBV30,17,TGTGCCTGGAGTGTAAGGGGGGGGCTGGGGGGCAATCAGCCCCAGCATTTT,CAWSVRGGLGGNQPQHF